The text below deals with one T cell receptor (beta chain). The protocol was immunoSEQ multiplex PCR, while the TCRdb copy is restricted to in-frame clones and leaves out a portion. The table records nearly 200,000 clones, approximately 90% of them present only once. The V gene's germline CDR1 is SGHTA and CDR2 FQGNSA. This CDR3 has 15 amino acids. V lost 3 bases to trimming and J lost 6 bases; unmatched junction nucleotides: 9. The sample is drawn from a study of blood T cell repertoires in COVID-19. Overall study: In each case, the material was cDNA or gDNA derived from T cells, B-cell-depleted T cells, or PBMCs.

This receptor was obtained from a woman in her 40s who had recovered from COVID-19. The chain recombines TRBV7-2 with TRBJ2-3; TRBD1 agrees at 7 bases. Sequencing used peripheral blood. The CDR3 loop reads CASSFPLTGVDTQYF. The CDR3 DNA is TGTGCCAGCAGCTTTCCCTTAACAGGGGTGGATACGCAGTATTTT.